This T cell receptor (beta chain) derives from a study of blood T cell repertoires in COVID-19 (dated by TCRdb to the early 2020s). In terms of the full investigation: Samples covering the acute and convalescent phases of COVID-19 were provided by collaborators in the United States, Italy and Spain. Samples came from the ongoing ImmuneRACE study (first 160 participants) plus 1,254 subjects from 6 global collaborators. Subjects who had been exposed to COVID-19, were actively infected with it, or had recovered from it provided the deeply sampled blood TCRbeta repertoires that made up the dataset. A freely available public database, intended as a resource for researchers studying the immune response to SARS-CoV-2, is where the repertoires were released. Where available, HLA class I and class II types were obtained from metadata supplied by the sample provider rather than from assay-based typing. The prospective study material was composed of cDNA or gDNA derived from T cells, B-cell-depleted T cells, or PBMCs. A de-identified subject ID, COVID-19 status, age in years and sex were almost always included in the sample metadata.

Reading from cysteine to phenylalanine, the CDR3 counts 11 amino acids. Here the CDR3 DNA is all that survives: 33 bases in frame from base 1. As regards this clone: It lacks a known antigen. Base quality data are lacking; no much larger clone is found one base away.

Each collaborating institution followed its own protocols to collect whole blood in K2EDTA tubes. For TCRbeta analysis, collaborator samples were shipped as frozen whole blood, as isolated PBMCs, or as DNA extracted from either sample type. TCRbeta CDR3 regions were amplified from genomic DNA using the immunoSEQ Assay, a bias-controlled multiplex PCR. On the study's bioinformatics: The number of nucleated cells in each sample was estimated from the amplification of reference gene primers within the assay. Sequence reads were collapsed and filtered to measure the absolute abundance of every unique TCRbeta CDR3 rearrangement. For each sample, productive Simpson clonality was calculated as the square root of Simpson's diversity index over productive rearrangements. TCRdb re-hosts the immuneACCESS table, in-frame sequences only. Its copies lack some clones; in the studies checked, an unresolved V gene accounts for under half of them, and the cause for the rest is not known. D and trimming were read from the DNA, whereas the V and J calls and clone size are those reported in that table. This sample comprises approximately 260,000 clones, 80% to 90% of them detected only once. 9.5% to 12% of the sample goes to the ten largest clones.

General conclusions and limits of the study: How much clinical and demographic metadata was included differed by source and by participant, and the metadata was provided uncurated.

The V gene is TRBV21-1 and the J gene is TRBJ2-7; the table's D gene call, TRBD1, was not cross checked with the DNA. TRBV21-1 is a recognized pseudogene. The clonotype originates from a woman in her seventies with acute or convalescent COVID-19. The sequencing input was peripheral blood. The sequenced DNA is TGTGCCAGCAGGCAGGGCGGCGAGCAGTACTTC. The resulting protein is CASRQGGEQYF.